This passage covers 29 T cell receptor beta chains from one sample sequenced in a study of OX40 agonist ivuxolimab in advanced cancers. Method: immunoSEQ multiplex PCR; TCRdb's copy keeps in-frame clones and lacks some. Of tens of thousands of clones listed, 85% to 90% are singletons. This specimen consisted of CD4+ or CD8+ T cells sorted from blood, obtained in a trial of the OX40 agonist ivuxolimab. These receptors were collected from an adult with an advanced solid tumor such as melanoma, head and neck, liver or kidney cancer.

This chain links TRBV10-3 with TRBJ2-1; 7 nucleotides agree with TRBD2. The J segment lost 8 bases and the V segment lost 9 bases, leaving 13 bases of the junction unmatched. Germline lookup yields CDR1 ENHRY and CDR2 SYGVKD. This CDR3 has 14 residues. The CDR3 reads CAIRGAGDVYEQFF. The DNA for the CDR3 is TGTGCCATAAGGGGTGCGGGGGATGTCTATGAGCAGTTCTTC.

The chain uses TRBV23-1 and TRBJ2-7, with a tentative D call TRBD1 (6 bases). TRBV23-1 is flagged as an ORF with uncertain function. The CDR3 runs 14 residues. Trimming removed 4 bases at V and 5 bases at J, with 15 bases between. CDR3 sequence (DNA): TGCGCCAGCAGTCCTCAGGGGAATGAGAACGAGCAGTACTTC. Translation gives CASSPQGNENEQYF.

The chain has TRBV7-9 and TRBJ2-6; the match to TRBD1 covers 7 bases. V gave up 5 bases and J gave up 4 bases; unmatched junction bases: 5. This CDR3 spans 15 amino acids. Per the germline V gene, CDR1 is SEHNR and CDR2 is FQNEAQ (reference sequence). The CDR3 sequence: CASSVTGLGANVLTF. CDR3 nucleotide sequence: TGTGCCAGCAGCGTGACAGGGCTCGGGGCCAACGTCCTGACTTTC.

The chain recombines TRBV5-4 with TRBJ1-1; perhaps TRBD1 as D (5 bases). The germline V and J ends were trimmed by 7 bases and 9 bases, with 22 bases remaining between them. This CDR3 has 14 residues. The germline gives CDR1 SGHNT, CDR2 YYREEE (reference sequence). In nucleotides, the CDR3 is TGTGCCAGCCATTACGGTGGGGGGACCTTTCAAGCTTTCTTT. It yields the protein CASHYGGGTFQAFF.

This chain links TRBV4-1 with TRBJ2-1; 8 bases line up with TRBD2. This CDR3 has 13 amino acids. Germline V gene lookup returns CDR1 MGHRA and CDR2 YSYEKL. With 2 bases clipped from V and 15 bases from J, the junction kept 9 bases outside the gene matches. CDR3 in DNA: TGCGCCAGCAGCCAACAACAGCGGGAGAGAAGGTTCTTC. Amino acid sequence: CASSQQQRERRFF.

The gene calls are TRBV6-1 and TRBJ1-5; no clear D gene. Trimming took off 6 bases at V and 3 bases at J, with 9 bases between the two ends. The CDR3 contains 13 residues. Per the germline V gene, CDR1 is MNHNS and CDR2 is SASEGT. The CDR3 region is CASRREINQPQHF. CDR3 sequence (DNA): TGTGCCAGCAGACGAGAGATCAATCAGCCCCAGCATTTT.

The rearrangement uses TRBV14 and TRBJ2-7; D is uncertain. V gave up 0 bases and J gave up 4 bases, with 10 bases separating them. This CDR3 is built from 14 residues. Germline V gene data show CDR1 as SGHDN and CDR2 as FVKESK. The CDR3 loop reads CASSQDRWVYEQYF. CDR3 nucleotide sequence: TGTGCCAGCAGCCAAGATCGTTGGGTGTACGAGCAGTACTTC.

This chain uses TRBV6-4 with TRBJ1-4; D ambiguous. Per germline, CDR1 MRHNA and CDR2 SNTAGT. V was pared by 6 bases and J by 0 bases, with 11 bases between. The CDR3 runs to 15 residues. The CDR3 nucleotides read TGTGCCAGCAGGAAAGGACCCACAACTAATGAAAAACTGTTTTTT. Its protein is CASRKGPTTNEKLFF.

The chain uses TRBV2 and TRBJ2-1; 9 bases are a match to TRBD1. Germline-derived CDR1 and CDR2 are SNHLY and FYNNEI. This CDR3 spans 12 amino acids. Losses at the gene ends were 9 bases for V and 5 bases for J; bases not matched to a gene: 2. CDR3 bases: TGTGCCAGAGGGACAGGGAACAATGAGCAGTTCTTC. It yields the protein CARGTGNNEQFF. Full variable domain (missing parts from reference TRBV2 and TRBJ2-1): EPEVTQTPSHQVTQMGQEVILRCVPISNHLYFYWYRQILGQKVEFLVSFYNNEISEKSEIFDDQFSVERPDGSNFTLKIRSTKLEDSAMYFCARGTGNNEQFFGPGTRLTVL.

Remarks on this clone: A read error is likely, as this CDR3 ends without the conserved phenylalanine or tryptophan. No DNA is shown, since the ends of the CDR3 on it are uncertain; the CDR3 is the one TCRdb lists. The chain couples TRBV14 to TRBJ2-7. Germline V CDR1 and CDR2: SGHDN, FVKESK. The CDR3 length is 12 residues, termini included. This CDR3 reads CASHLRIIRDPL.

The chain links TRBV2 to TRBJ2-7, with 7 bases fitting TRBD2. The CDR3 length is 15 residues. V shed 6 bases, J shed 0 bases, and the junction held 8 bases outside the gene matches. Germline CDR1 and CDR2: SNHLY and FYNNEI. The CDR3 region is CASRGGSGSSYEQYF. The CDR3, as DNA: TGTGCCAGCAGGGGCGGTAGCGGGTCCTCCTACGAGCAGTACTTC.

This sequence joins TRBV11-2 and TRBJ2-2; unclear D gene. The V and J ends lost 2 bases and 2 bases respectively, with 9 bases between them. The CDR3 spans 15 residues. The V gene's germline CDR1 is SGHAT and CDR2 FQNNGV. The chain's CDR3 is CASSLLFSNTGELFF. DNA of the CDR3: TGTGCCAGCAGCTTATTGTTCAGTAACACCGGGGAGCTGTTTTTT.

V gene TRBV5-1 combines with J gene TRBJ2-3; D call uncertain. This CDR3 spans 15 amino acids. Between the trimmed V and J ends, which lost 0 bases and 4 bases, there was a span of 12 bases. Germline V gives CDR1 SGHRS, CDR2 YFSETQ. The CDR3 bases are TGCGCCAGCAGCTTGGCCCAGGTTAGGGCAGATACGCAGTATTTT. The encoded protein is CASSLAQVRADTQYF.

V and J are TRBV5-1 and TRBJ2-5; 11 nucleotides align to TRBD1. V lost 0 bases, J lost 5 bases, and 6 bases stayed unmatched. CDR3 size: 16 residues. The V gene's germline CDR1 is SGHRS and CDR2 YFSETQ. CDR3 DNA: TGCGCCAGCAGCTTGGGAGGGACAGGGGGAGAGGAGACCCAGTACTTC. Translated: CASSLGGTGGEETQYF. Full variable domain (rest looked up from reference TRBV5-1 and TRBJ2-5): KAGVTQTPRYLIKTRGQQVTLSCSPISGHRSVSWYQQTPGQGLQFLFEYFSETQRNKGNFPGRFSGRQFSNSRSEMNVSTLELGDSALYLCASSLGGTGGEETQYFGPGTRLLVL.

The chain couples TRBV15 to TRBJ2-1, with TRBD2 matching over 14 bases. V lost 4 bases, J lost 8 bases, and 7 bases stayed unmatched. The CDR3 sequence is 16 residues long. Germline lookup yields CDR1 LNHNV and CDR2 YYDKDF (reference sequence). CDR3 coding DNA: TGTGCCACCAGCAAGAGAGGGACTAGCGGGAGCCATGAGCAGTTCTTC. It yields the protein CATSKRGTSGSHEQFF.

V and J are TRBV10-3 and TRBJ2-1, with TRBD2 matching over 11 bases. Germline V lookup: CDR1 ENHRY, CDR2 SYGVKD. V shed 11 bases and J 7 bases; nucleotides not matched to a gene: 10. The CDR3 contains 14 residues. The CDR3 spells CAVQGASGRNEQFF. CDR3 bases: TGTGCCGTACAAGGGGCTAGCGGGAGGAATGAGCAGTTCTTC.

V is TRBV10-3 and J is TRBJ2-3, with 8 nucleotides matching TRBD1. The germline gives CDR1 ENHRY, CDR2 SYGVKD. Germline trimming cut 3 bases from V and 0 bases from J; bases unmatched to any gene: 5. The CDR3 is 16 residues long. The CDR3 bases are TGTGCCATCAGTGAACCAGGGGGCCGTAGCACAGATACGCAGTATTTT. Translating it yields CAISEPGGRSTDTQYF.

The chain carries TRBV19 and TRBJ2-1, with D hard to call. Germline CDR1 LNHDA, CDR2 SQIVND (reference sequence). Trimming pared 3 bases from V and 7 bases from J, leaving 7 bases between. This CDR3 spans 12 amino acids. CDR3 in amino acids: CASSMSRNEQFF. The DNA of the CDR3 is TGTGCCAGTAGTATGAGTAGAAATGAGCAGTTCTTC.

This chain joins TRBV5-1 and TRBJ2-7, with 8 nucleotides matching TRBD2. This CDR3 spans 15 amino acids. V trimming: 0 bases; J trimming: 1 base; junction bases outside the gene matches: 3. The germline V gene encodes CDR1 SGHRS and CDR2 YFSETQ. The CDR3 region has the DNA TGCGCCAGCAGCTTGGGAACGGGAGGGTCCTACGAGCAGTACTTC. It yields the protein CASSLGTGGSYEQYF.

The chain links TRBV21-1 to TRBJ1-1; no DNA check was done on the table's D call, TRBD1. TRBV21-1 is labeled a pseudogene. This CDR3 is 14 amino acids long. The CDR3 region is CASSTGQENTEAFF. CDR3 in DNA: TGTGCCAGCAGCACCGGACAGGAGAACACTGAAGCTTTCTTT.

This chain connects TRBV6-1 to TRBJ1-3; D is unresolved. Trimming took off 9 bases at V and 2 bases at J, with 8 bases between the two ends. Germline V CDR1 and CDR2: MNHNS, SASEGT. This CDR3 contains 12 residues. As DNA, the CDR3 is TGTGCCAGTCCAAGCACTGGAAACACCATATATTTT. Amino acid sequence: CASPSTGNTIYF.

This clone occurred once. The chain links TRBV21-1 to TRBJ2-5; TRBD2, the table's D call, lacks a check against the DNA. TRBV21-1 is a listed pseudogene. CDR3 length: 16 amino acids. The CDR3 sequence is CASSPLRRSGQETQYF. In DNA form, the CDR3 reads TGTGCCAGCAGCCCCCTGAGGAGGTCGGGGCAAGAGACCCAGTACTTC.

This chain connects TRBV5-1 to TRBJ1-2; TRBD1 might be the D (5 bases). Deletions cut 2 bases from V and 7 bases from J, with 18 bases between. The CDR3 is 15 residues long. Germline CDR1 and CDR2: SGHRS and YFSETQ. The CDR3 sequence is CASSFGASVLGGYTF. DNA of the CDR3: TGCGCCAGCAGCTTCGGGGCCTCGGTCCTGGGTGGCTACACCTTC.

The CDR3 sequence: CASTPARGDRGRRQYF. The CDR3 DNA follows: TGTGCCAGCACCCCCGCCAGGGGGGACAGGGGGCGGCGGCAGTACTTC. The J gene is TRBJ2-7, the V gene TRBV11-2; 12 nucleotides align to TRBD1. J was trimmed by 9 bases and V by 7 bases; bases with no gene match: 16. Germline lookup yields CDR1 SGHAT and CDR2 FQNNGV. The CDR3 extends over 16 amino acids.

The chain employs TRBV4-1 and TRBJ1-5, with TRBD1 as a possible D gene (5 bases). The germline V and J ends were trimmed by 1 base and 5 bases, with 9 bases remaining between them. The CDR3 spans 14 residues. Germline V lookup: CDR1 MGHRA, CDR2 YSYEKL. CDR3 coding DNA: TGCGCCAGCAGCCAAGCAGGGACCGATCAGCCCCAGCATTTT. It encodes CASSQAGTDQPQHF.

The chain's CDR3 is CASSESAGFAEAFF. CDR3 nucleotides: TGTGCCAGCAGTGAATCGGCAGGTTTTGCTGAAGCTTTCTTT. This chain links TRBV2 with TRBJ1-1, with D unclear. With 2 bases removed from V and 6 bases from J, the gap between germline ends came to 13 bases. This CDR3 has 14 amino acids. CDR1 and CDR2 from the germline V gene are SNHLY and FYNNEI.

This rearrangement joins TRBV5-1 to TRBJ1-6; perhaps TRBD1 as D (6 bases). Germline CDR1 SGHRS, CDR2 YFSETQ. V lost 0 bases and J 15 bases, leaving 13 bases between the germline ends. The CDR3 is 13 amino acids. CDR3 amino acids: CASSLEGGVLLHF. The DNA for the CDR3 is TGCGCCAGCAGCTTGGAGGGGGGGGTCCTCCTCCACTTT.

The gene calls are TRBV20-1 and TRBJ2-1, with D unclear. Germline V gene lookup returns CDR1 DFQATT and CDR2 SNEGSKA (reference sequence). The CDR3 has 11 amino acids. Trimming removed 3 bases from V and 8 bases from J, with 8 bases in between. The CDR3 DNA is TGCAGTGCTAGCCCGGGCGATGAGCAGTTCTTC. It encodes CSASPGDEQFF.

J is TRBJ2-1 and V is TRBV11-2; D remains ambiguous. The CDR3 sequence is 15 residues long. Germline lookup yields CDR1 SGHAT and CDR2 FQNNGV. V lost 1 base, J lost 1 base, and 8 bases lay in between. CDR3 DNA sequence: TGTGCCAGCAGCTTAGCCCTGGGATCCTACAATGAGCAGTTCTTC. Protein: CASSLALGSYNEQFF.